This T cell receptor beta chain was profiled in a study of T cell changes during pregnancy in multiple sclerosis. The data were produced by immunoSEQ multiplex PCR, yet TCRdb's version contains in-frame clones alone and is incomplete. The table has tens of thousands of clones, 70% to 90% seen once. Trimming pared 1 base from V and 1 base from J, leaving 8 bases between. This CDR3 spans 14 amino acids. Germline values: CDR1 SGHRS, CDR2 YFSETQ. V and J are TRBV5-1 and TRBJ2-5; possibly TRBD1 for D (6 bases). The receptor comes from a female donor in good health, enrolled as a control in a pregnancy study. Sequenced material: peripheral blood, taken in the first trimester of pregnancy. The CDR3 nucleotides are TGCGCCAGCAGCTTGACAGGGCTCCAAGAGACCCAGTACTTC. Translation: CASSLTGLQETQYF.